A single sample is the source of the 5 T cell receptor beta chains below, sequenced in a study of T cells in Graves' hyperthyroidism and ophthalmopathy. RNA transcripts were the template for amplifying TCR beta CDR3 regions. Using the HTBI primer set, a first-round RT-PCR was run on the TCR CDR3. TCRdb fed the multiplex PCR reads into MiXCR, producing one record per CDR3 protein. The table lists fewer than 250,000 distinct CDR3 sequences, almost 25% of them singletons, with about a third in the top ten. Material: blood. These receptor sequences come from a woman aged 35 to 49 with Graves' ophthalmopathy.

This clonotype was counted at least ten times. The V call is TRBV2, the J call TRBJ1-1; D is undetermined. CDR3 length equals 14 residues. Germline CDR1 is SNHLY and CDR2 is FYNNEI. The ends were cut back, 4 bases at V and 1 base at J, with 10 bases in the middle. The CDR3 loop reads CASSARVGNTEAFF. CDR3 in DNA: TGTGCCAGCAGTGCAAGGGTTGGGAACACTGAAGCTTTCTTT. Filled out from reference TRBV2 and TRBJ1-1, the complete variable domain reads EPEVTQTPSHQVTQMGQEVILRCVPISNHLYFYWYRQILGQKVEFLVSFYNNEISEKSEIFDDQFSVERPDGSNFTLKIRSTKLEDSAMYFCASSARVGNTEAFFGQGTRLTVV.

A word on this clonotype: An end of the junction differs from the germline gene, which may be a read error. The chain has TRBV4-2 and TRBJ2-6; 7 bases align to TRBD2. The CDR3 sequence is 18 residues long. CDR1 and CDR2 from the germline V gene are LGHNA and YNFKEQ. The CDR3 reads CASSQGWGGDSVANVLTF. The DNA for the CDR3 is TGTGCCAGCAGCCAAGGCTGGGGGGGGGATTCTGTGGCCAACGTCCTGACTTTC.

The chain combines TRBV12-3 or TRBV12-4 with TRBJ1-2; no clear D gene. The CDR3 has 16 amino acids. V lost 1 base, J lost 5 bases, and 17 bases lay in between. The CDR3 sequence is CASSLVSFGPSYGYTF. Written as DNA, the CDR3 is TGTGCCAGCAGTTTAGTTTCGTTTGGGCCGAGTTATGGCTACACCTTC.

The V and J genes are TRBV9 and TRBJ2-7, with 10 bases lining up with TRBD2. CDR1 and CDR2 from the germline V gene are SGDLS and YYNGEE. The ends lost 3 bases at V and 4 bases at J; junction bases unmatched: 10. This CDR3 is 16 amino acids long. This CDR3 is CASSGREREGRYEQYF. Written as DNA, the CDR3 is TGTGCCAGCAGCGGCCGCGAGCGGGAGGGCCGGTACGAGCAGTACTTC.

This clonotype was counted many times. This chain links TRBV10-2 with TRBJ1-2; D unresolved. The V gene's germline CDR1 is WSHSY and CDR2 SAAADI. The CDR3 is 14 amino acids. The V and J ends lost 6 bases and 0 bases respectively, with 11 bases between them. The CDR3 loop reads CASRDLGSNYGYTF. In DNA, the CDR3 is TGCGCCAGCAGAGACCTCGGGTCTAACTATGGCTACACCTTC.